These T cell receptor beta chains were read from a single sample in a study of early T cells in non-severe SARS-CoV-2 infection. TCRdb analysed the 5' RACE reads with MiXCR anew, one entry per CDR3 protein. Of tens of thousands of distinct CDR3 sequences listed, 5% to 6% are singletons. Sequenced input: whole blood. Receptors originate from an adult who was a healthcare worker with PCR-confirmed SARS-CoV-2 infection or an uninfected control (not recorded which). Each CDR3 is given with its conserved first and last residue. D genes are given only for firm matches. Not every row has a clone size; where given, it reads once, few, many or a size class.

J gene: TRBJ2-3
V gene: TRBV20-1
clone size: many
D gene: .
CDR3 protein: CSASFRTSADTQYF
CDR3 DNA: TGCAGTGCTAGTTTTCGGACAAGCGCAGATACGCAGTATTTT

J gene: TRBJ2-7
V gene: TRBV18
clone size: many
D gene: .
CDR3 protein: CASSPPRGDSYEQYF
CDR3 DNA: TGTGCCAGCTCACCACCGAGGGGAGACTCCTACGAGCAGTACTTC

J gene: TRBJ1-1
V gene: TRBV11-2
clone size: many
D gene: .
CDR3 protein: CASSFQVDIEAFF
CDR3 DNA: TGTGCCAGCAGCTTCCAGGTTGATATTGAAGCTTTCTTT

J gene: TRBJ2-7
V gene: TRBV10-3
clone size: few
D gene: .
CDR3 protein: CAISEQGYEQYF
CDR3 DNA: TGTGCCATCAGTGAGCAGGGGTACGAGCAGTACTTC

J gene: TRBJ2-2
V gene: TRBV4-2
clone size: .
D gene: .
CDR3 protein: CASSQAATRELFF
CDR3 DNA: TGTGCCAGCAGCCAAGCTGCCACCAGGGAGCTGTTTTTT

J gene: TRBJ2-3
V gene: TRBV18
clone size: many
D gene: TRBD2
CDR3 protein: CASSRYGGATDTQYF
CDR3 DNA: TGTGCCAGCTCACGCTACGGGGGGGCCACAGATACGCAGTATTTT

J gene: TRBJ2-1
V gene: TRBV11-3
clone size: .
D gene: .
CDR3 protein: CASSLSPSSNEQFF
CDR3 DNA: TGTGCCAGCAGCTTGTCTCCTAGCAGCAATGAGCAGTTCTTC

J gene: TRBJ1-4
V gene: TRBV4-3
clone size: few
D gene: .
CDR3 protein: CASSQDQSRGITNEKLFF
CDR3 DNA: TGCGCCAGCAGCCAAGATCAAAGTAGGGGGATAACTAATGAAAAACTGTTTTTT

J gene: TRBJ2-1
V gene: TRBV6-2/TRBV6-3
clone size: many
D gene: TRBD1
CDR3 protein: CASSRDSGNEQFF
CDR3 DNA: TGTGCCAGCAGCCGGGACAGTGGAAATGAGCAGTTCTTC

J gene: TRBJ2-2
V gene: TRBV7-9
clone size: .
D gene: TRBD1
CDR3 protein: CATTPRTGGLGELFF
CDR3 DNA: TGTGCCACCACCCCCCGGACAGGGGGCCTAGGGGAGCTGTTTTTT

J gene: TRBJ2-3
V gene: TRBV4-2
clone size: many
D gene: .
CDR3 protein: CASSQEAEERADTQYF
CDR3 DNA: TGTGCCAGCAGCCAAGAGGCGGAGGAGAGGGCAGATACGCAGTATTTT

J gene: TRBJ1-1
V gene: TRBV15
clone size: .
D gene: .
CDR3 protein: CATSGGSSTEAFF
CDR3 DNA: TGTGCCACCAGCGGGGGCTCGAGCACTGAAGCTTTCTTT

J gene: TRBJ1-1
V gene: TRBV6-1
clone size: .
D gene: TRBD1
CDR3 protein: CASREDRGPTEAFF
CDR3 DNA: TGTGCCAGCAGAGAGGACAGGGGGCCCACTGAAGCTTTCTTT

J gene: TRBJ1-5
V gene: TRBV12-3/TRBV12-4
clone size: many
D gene: TRBD1
CDR3 protein: CASTLDRKGHPQHF
CDR3 DNA: TGTGCCAGCACCCTGGACAGGAAGGGTCATCCCCAGCATTTT

J gene: TRBJ1-4
V gene: TRBV30
clone size: .
D gene: .
CDR3 protein: CAWSLPGEKLFF
CDR3 DNA: TGTGCCTGGAGTCTCCCGGGGGAAAAACTGTTTTTT

J gene: TRBJ2-5
V gene: TRBV20-1
clone size: many
D gene: .
CDR3 protein: CSAPRRRAQETQYF
CDR3 DNA: TGCAGTGCTCCCCGACGCCGGGCCCAAGAGACCCAGTACTTC

J gene: TRBJ1-1
V gene: TRBV20-1
clone size: .
D gene: .
CDR3 protein: CSARDPTGETEAFF
CDR3 DNA: TGCAGTGCTAGAGATCCCACGGGAGAGACTGAAGCTTTCTTT

J gene: TRBJ1-4
V gene: TRBV24-1
clone size: few
D gene: .
CDR3 protein: CATSDPRGGEKLFF
CDR3 DNA: TGTGCCACCAGTGATCCGAGGGGTGGAGAAAAACTGTTTTTT

J gene: TRBJ2-2
V gene: TRBV7-9
clone size: few
D gene: .
CDR3 protein: CASSPTENTGELFF
CDR3 DNA: TGTGCCAGCAGCCCCACAGAAAACACCGGGGAGCTGTTTTTT

J gene: TRBJ2-7
V gene: TRBV6-5
clone size: .
D gene: TRBD1
CDR3 protein: CASRARTGGYEQYF
CDR3 DNA: TGTGCCAGCAGGGCCCGGACAGGGGGCTACGAGCAGTACTTC

J gene: TRBJ2-5
V gene: TRBV7-2
clone size: many
D gene: .
CDR3 protein: CASSLDGRQETQYF
CDR3 DNA: TGTGCCAGCAGCTTAGATGGCAGACAAGAGACCCAGTACTTC

J gene: TRBJ2-1
V gene: TRBV11-2
clone size: few
D gene: TRBD2
CDR3 protein: CASSLPRTSGSSYNEQFF
CDR3 DNA: TGTGCCAGCAGCTTGCCCAGGACTAGCGGGAGCTCCTACAATGAGCAGTTCTTC

J gene: TRBJ2-5
V gene: TRBV29-1
clone size: many
D gene: TRBD1
CDR3 protein: CSVEKGGQGETQYF
CDR3 DNA: TGCAGCGTTGAAAAAGGGGGACAGGGTGAGACCCAGTACTTC

J gene: TRBJ1-2
V gene: TRBV5-1
clone size: .
D gene: TRBD1
CDR3 protein: CASSAQGAAGYTF
CDR3 DNA: TGCGCCAGCAGCGCACAGGGGGCGGCTGGCTACACCTTC

J gene: TRBJ2-6
V gene: TRBV11-2
clone size: few
D gene: .
CDR3 protein: CASSPYTLSVLTF
CDR3 DNA: TGTGCCAGCAGCCCCTACACGCTCTCCGTCCTGACTTTC

J gene: TRBJ2-1
V gene: TRBV7-9
clone size: many
D gene: .
CDR3 protein: CASSLRRVDEQFF
CDR3 DNA: TGTGCCAGCAGCTTGAGGAGAGTGGATGAGCAGTTCTTC

J gene: TRBJ2-5
V gene: TRBV5-1
clone size: few
D gene: .
CDR3 protein: CASSLTTTVRETQYF
CDR3 DNA: TGCGCCAGCAGCTTGACAACGACGGTTCGAGAGACCCAGTACTTC

J gene: TRBJ2-7
V gene: TRBV7-9
clone size: .
D gene: TRBD1
CDR3 protein: CASSRRDSLRYF
CDR3 DNA: TGTGCCAGCAGTCGCCGGGACAGCTTACGGTACTTC

J gene: TRBJ2-2
V gene: TRBV10-2
clone size: few
D gene: TRBD2
CDR3 protein: CATRSGREAGELFF
CDR3 DNA: TGCGCCACCCGTAGCGGGAGGGAGGCCGGGGAGCTGTTTTTT

J gene: TRBJ2-2
V gene: TRBV6-6
clone size: few
D gene: TRBD1
CDR3 protein: CASRLGQGSNTGELFF
CDR3 DNA: TGTGCCAGCAGACTCGGACAGGGGTCTAACACCGGGGAGCTGTTTTTT

J gene: TRBJ1-1
V gene: TRBV3-1
clone size: few
D gene: .
CDR3 protein: CASSLKFGEAFF
CDR3 DNA: TGTGCCAGCAGCCTCAAGTTCGGCGAAGCTTTCTTT

J gene: TRBJ1-1
V gene: TRBV2
clone size: .
D gene: TRBD1
CDR3 protein: CASSQDRRAGAFF
CDR3 DNA: TGTGCCAGCAGCCAGGACAGGCGAGCGGGGGCTTTCTTT

J gene: TRBJ1-1
V gene: TRBV6-5
clone size: many
D gene: TRBD1
CDR3 protein: CASNKQGGNTEAFF
CDR3 DNA: TGTGCCAGCAATAAACAGGGGGGGAACACTGAAGCTTTCTTT

J gene: TRBJ1-1
V gene: TRBV9
clone size: many
D gene: .
CDR3 protein: CASSISRDFSGNTEAFF
CDR3 DNA: TGTGCCAGCAGCATATCCAGGGATTTCTCGGGGAACACTGAAGCTTTCTTT

J gene: TRBJ2-3
V gene: TRBV5-6
clone size: few
D gene: .
CDR3 protein: CASSFGGAADTQYF
CDR3 DNA: TGTGCCAGCAGCTTTGGGGGGGCGGCAGATACGCAGTATTTT

J gene: TRBJ2-1
V gene: TRBV18
clone size: .
D gene: TRBD2
CDR3 protein: CASSLLADNEQFF
CDR3 DNA: TGTGCCAGCTCACTGCTAGCGGACAATGAGCAGTTCTTC

J gene: TRBJ2-3
V gene: TRBV29-1
clone size: many
D gene: TRBD1
CDR3 protein: CSSDRDTDTQYF
CDR3 DNA: TGCAGCTCGGACAGGGATACTGATACGCAGTATTTT

J gene: TRBJ2-7
V gene: TRBV30
clone size: .
D gene: TRBD2
CDR3 protein: CAWSSGSGRYEQYF
CDR3 DNA: TGTGCCTGGAGTTCGGGTAGCGGGAGATACGAGCAGTACTTC

J gene: TRBJ1-2
V gene: TRBV11-2
clone size: many
D gene: .
CDR3 protein: CASSSRTAQLNYGYTF
CDR3 DNA: TGTGCCAGCAGCTCCCGGACGGCCCAACTCAACTATGGCTACACCTTC

J gene: TRBJ1-2
V gene: TRBV5-1
clone size: many
D gene: .
CDR3 protein: CASSLDRTTGYTF
CDR3 DNA: TGCGCCAGCAGCTTGGATCGGACAACTGGCTACACCTTC

J gene: TRBJ2-2
V gene: TRBV19
clone size: many
D gene: .
CDR3 protein: CASSTLLAVNTGELFF
CDR3 DNA: TGTGCCAGTAGTACCCTACTTGCGGTAAACACCGGGGAGCTGTTTTTT

J gene: TRBJ2-5
V gene: TRBV5-6
clone size: many
D gene: TRBD1
CDR3 protein: CASSPGQGAETQYF
CDR3 DNA: TGTGCCAGCAGCCCCGGACAGGGTGCGGAGACCCAGTACTTC

J gene: TRBJ1-5
V gene: TRBV6-6
clone size: many
D gene: TRBD1
CDR3 protein: CASKDRDRVGQPQHF
CDR3 DNA: TGTGCCAGCAAAGACCGGGACAGGGTGGGTCAGCCCCAGCATTTT

J gene: TRBJ2-7
V gene: TRBV18
clone size: .
D gene: TRBD1
CDR3 protein: CASSPRTGGKSYEQYF
CDR3 DNA: TGTGCCAGCTCACCACGCACAGGGGGGAAATCCTACGAGCAGTACTTC

J gene: TRBJ2-7
V gene: TRBV20-1
clone size: few
D gene: TRBD2
CDR3 protein: CSARRELGFTYEQYF
CDR3 DNA: TGCAGTGCTAGGCGGGAGCTAGGATTTACTTACGAGCAGTACTTC

J gene: TRBJ1-4
V gene: TRBV30
clone size: .
D gene: TRBD1
CDR3 protein: CAWSETGTGINEKLFF
CDR3 DNA: TGTGCCTGGAGCGAAACCGGGACAGGGATTAATGAAAAACTGTTTTTT

J gene: TRBJ2-3
V gene: TRBV7-9
clone size: many
D gene: .
CDR3 protein: CASSPRTADTQYF
CDR3 DNA: TGTGCCAGCAGCCCCAGAACGGCAGATACGCAGTATTTT

J gene: TRBJ1-4
V gene: TRBV11-2
clone size: many
D gene: .
CDR3 protein: CASSFLGTEKLFF
CDR3 DNA: TGTGCCAGCAGCTTCTTAGGGACTGAAAAACTGTTTTTT

J gene: TRBJ1-1
V gene: TRBV29-1
clone size: .
D gene: .
CDR3 protein: CSVPRDIDTEAFF
CDR3 DNA: TGCAGCGTCCCCCGGGACATCGACACTGAAGCTTTCTTT

J gene: TRBJ2-2
V gene: TRBV28
clone size: many
D gene: TRBD2
CDR3 protein: CASCSQGLAAGELFF
CDR3 DNA: TGTGCCAGCTGCTCTCAGGGACTAGCGGCCGGGGAGCTGTTTTTT

J gene: TRBJ2-5
V gene: TRBV2
clone size: many
D gene: TRBD1
CDR3 protein: CASKRIQGAQETQYF
CDR3 DNA: TGTGCCAGCAAACGAATACAGGGGGCTCAAGAGACCCAGTACTTC

J gene: TRBJ2-1
V gene: TRBV5-1
clone size: many
D gene: TRBD1
CDR3 protein: CASSLQGQGYNEQFF
CDR3 DNA: TGCGCCAGCAGCTTACAAGGACAGGGGTACAATGAGCAGTTCTTC

J gene: TRBJ2-5
V gene: TRBV25-1
clone size: few
D gene: .
CDR3 protein: CASTPGGLGETQYF
CDR3 DNA: TGTGCCAGCACCCCTGGGGGTTTAGGAGAGACCCAGTACTTC

J gene: TRBJ2-1
V gene: TRBV28
clone size: .
D gene: TRBD2
CDR3 protein: CASSPGLAGDNEQFF
CDR3 DNA: TGTGCCAGCAGTCCCGGGCTAGCGGGTGACAATGAGCAGTTCTTC

J gene: TRBJ2-3
V gene: TRBV7-2
clone size: many
D gene: .
CDR3 protein: CASSSGIFTDTQYF
CDR3 DNA: TGTGCCAGCAGCTCAGGGATTTTCACAGATACGCAGTATTTT

J gene: TRBJ2-1
V gene: TRBV20-1
clone size: many
D gene: .
CDR3 protein: CSAYGPSYNEQFF
CDR3 DNA: TGCAGTGCGTACGGGCCCTCCTACAATGAGCAGTTCTTC

J gene: TRBJ2-5
V gene: TRBV14
clone size: many
D gene: .
CDR3 protein: CASSQGAWGQETQYF
CDR3 DNA: TGTGCCAGCAGCCAAGGGGCATGGGGCCAAGAGACCCAGTACTTC

J gene: TRBJ1-1
V gene: TRBV12-3/TRBV12-4
clone size: many
D gene: TRBD1
CDR3 protein: CASSLQGAGNTEAFF
CDR3 DNA: TGTGCCAGCAGTTTACAGGGGGCTGGAAACACTGAAGCTTTCTTT

J gene: TRBJ2-7
V gene: TRBV6-1
clone size: .
D gene: TRBD2
CDR3 protein: CASSVASGINEQYF
CDR3 DNA: TGTGCCAGCAGTGTAGCTAGCGGGATCAACGAGCAGTACTTC

J gene: TRBJ1-5
V gene: TRBV24-1
clone size: many
D gene: .
CDR3 protein: CATSAQGNQPQHF
CDR3 DNA: TGTGCCACCAGTGCACAGGGCAATCAGCCCCAGCATTTT